The entry that follows covers one T cell receptor (beta chain) sequence. What it recognizes is unknown. It was with 60 Vbeta and 13 Jbeta primers that the PCR ran. Assay: immunoSEQ multiplex PCR; the TCRdb copy retains only in-frame clones and omits some. The data show about 90,000 clones, approximately 65% seen once. This sample is drawn from a study of cytomegalovirus exposure and HLA in healthy donors. The germline V gene encodes CDR1 SGHNT and CDR2 YENEEA. The V gene lost 6 bases and the J gene lost 6 bases, with 11 bases spanning the gap. The CDR3 runs to 12 residues. Study observations and caveats: Donors belonging to an Asian-associated ancestry cluster reportedly showed fewer N-insertions in productive TCRs than the approximately 700-donor mean, according to what a later analysis found. Researchers had no immune exposure information except CMV serostatus available. Most subjects had HLA-A and HLA-B alleles reportedly predicted accurately by TCR beta sequences. Segments of the TCR beta V type were, in most cases, productive about 90% or about 30% of the time in an earlier analysis.

This receptor was taken from a young woman in good health and CMV-seropositive. This chain connects TRBV11-3 to TRBJ1-2; TRBD1 might be the D (6 bases). Sequencing was performed on PBMCs. The CDR3 DNA reads TGTGCCAGCAGATCAGGGGCAGATGGCTACACCTTC. Protein: CASRSGADGYTF.